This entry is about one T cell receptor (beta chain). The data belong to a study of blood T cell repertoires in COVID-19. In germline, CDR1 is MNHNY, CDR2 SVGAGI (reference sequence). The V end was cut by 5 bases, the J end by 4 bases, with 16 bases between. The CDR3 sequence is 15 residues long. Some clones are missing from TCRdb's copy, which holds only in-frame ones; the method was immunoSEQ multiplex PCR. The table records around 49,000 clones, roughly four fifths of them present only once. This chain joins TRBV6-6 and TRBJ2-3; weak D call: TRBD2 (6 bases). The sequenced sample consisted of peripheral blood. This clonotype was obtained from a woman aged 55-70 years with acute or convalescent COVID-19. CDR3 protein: CASSRSRELPDTQYF. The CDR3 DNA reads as TGTGCCAGCAGTCGATCCCGGGAGTTGCCAGATACGCAGTATTTT.